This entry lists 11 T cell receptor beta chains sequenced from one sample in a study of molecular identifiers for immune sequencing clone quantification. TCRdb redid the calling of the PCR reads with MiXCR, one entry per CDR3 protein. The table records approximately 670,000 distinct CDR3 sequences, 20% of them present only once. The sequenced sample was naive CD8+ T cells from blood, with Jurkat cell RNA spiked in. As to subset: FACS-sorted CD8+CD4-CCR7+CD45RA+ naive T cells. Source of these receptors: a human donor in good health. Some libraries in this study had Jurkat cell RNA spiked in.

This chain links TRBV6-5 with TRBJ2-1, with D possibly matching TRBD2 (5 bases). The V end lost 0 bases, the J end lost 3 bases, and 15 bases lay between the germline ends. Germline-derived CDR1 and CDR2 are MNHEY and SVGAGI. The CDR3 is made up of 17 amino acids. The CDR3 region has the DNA TGTGCCAGCAGTTACTCGTTCCTAGGTCGGGGCTACAATGAGCAGTTCTTC. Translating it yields CASSYSFLGRGYNEQFF.

CDR3 protein: CASSLMASYEQYF. The CDR3 nucleotides read TGTGCCAGCAGTTTAATGGCCTCCTACGAGCAGTACTTC. J is TRBJ2-7 and V is TRBV28; D is undetermined. Germline lookup yields CDR1 MDHEN and CDR2 SYDVKM. The CDR3 length is 13 residues. V dropped 2 bases and J dropped 0 bases, with 5 bases sitting between them.

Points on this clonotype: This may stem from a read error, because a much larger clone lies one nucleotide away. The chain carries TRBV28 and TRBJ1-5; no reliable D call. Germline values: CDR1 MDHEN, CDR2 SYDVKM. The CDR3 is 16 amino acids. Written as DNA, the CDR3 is TGTGCCGGCAGCGGACCTGGGAGTTTCGGCAATCAGCCCCAGCATTTT. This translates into CAGSGPGSFGNQPQHF.

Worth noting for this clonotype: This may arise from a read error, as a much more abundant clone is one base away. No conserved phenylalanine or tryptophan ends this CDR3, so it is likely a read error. The CDR3 reads CAIRTTASYEQYS. The DNA of the CDR3 is TGTGCCATCAGAACGACAGCGTCCTACGAGCAGTACTCC. V usage is TRBV10-3 and J usage is TRBJ2-7, with D perhaps TRBD1 (5 bases). The CDR3 totals 13 residues. Looked up from germline, CDR1 is ENHRY and CDR2 is SYGVKD. V lost 6 bases to trimming and J lost 1 base, with 10 bases between them.

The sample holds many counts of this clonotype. CDR3 in DNA: TGCGCCAGCAGCCAACTTCCGGGAGAAGAGACCCAGTACTTC. The encoded protein is CASSQLPGEETQYF. V gene TRBV5-1 combines with J gene TRBJ2-5; D may be TRBD2 (6 bases). In germline, CDR1 is SGHRS, CDR2 YFSETQ. CDR3 length equals 14 residues. Deletions cut 4 bases from V and 3 bases from J, with 13 bases between.

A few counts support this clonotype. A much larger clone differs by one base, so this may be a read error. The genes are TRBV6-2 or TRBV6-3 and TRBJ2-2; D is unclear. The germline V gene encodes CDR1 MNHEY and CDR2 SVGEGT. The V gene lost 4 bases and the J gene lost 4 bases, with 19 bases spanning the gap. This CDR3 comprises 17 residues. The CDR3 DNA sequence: TGTGCCAGCAGTTCATTAAAAGGAGCAGAGAGCACCGGGGAGCTGTTTTTT. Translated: CASSSLKGAESTGELFF.

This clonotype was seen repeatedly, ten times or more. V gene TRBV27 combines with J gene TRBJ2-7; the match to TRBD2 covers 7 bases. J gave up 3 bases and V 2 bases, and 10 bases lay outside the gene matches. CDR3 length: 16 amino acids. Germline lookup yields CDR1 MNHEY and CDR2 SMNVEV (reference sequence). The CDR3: CASSLVGGSAVYEQYF. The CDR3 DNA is TGTGCCAGCAGTTTAGTGGGCGGGAGTGCGGTCTACGAGCAGTACTTC.

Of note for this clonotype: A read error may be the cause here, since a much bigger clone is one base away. CDR3 coding DNA: TGCAGCGTTGAACCACAGGGGAGGTCCTACGAGCAGTACTTC. Its protein is CSVEPQGRSYEQYF. The J gene is TRBJ2-7, the V gene TRBV29-1; the D gene is possibly TRBD1 (7 bases). The CDR3 runs to 14 residues. From germline, CDR1 is SQVTM and CDR2 ANQGSEA. V was trimmed by 2 bases and J by 1 base, leaving 12 bases between them.

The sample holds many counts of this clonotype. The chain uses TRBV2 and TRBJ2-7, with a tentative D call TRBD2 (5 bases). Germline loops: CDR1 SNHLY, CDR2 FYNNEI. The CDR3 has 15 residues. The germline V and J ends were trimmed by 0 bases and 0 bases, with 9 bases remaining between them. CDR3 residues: CASSEAGGSSYEQYF. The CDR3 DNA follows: TGTGCCAGCAGTGAAGCCGGCGGGTCCTCCTACGAGCAGTACTTC. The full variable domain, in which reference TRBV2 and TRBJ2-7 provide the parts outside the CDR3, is EPEVTQTPSHQVTQMGQEVILRCVPISNHLYFYWYRQILGQKVEFLVSFYNNEISEKSEIFDDQFSVERPDGSNFTLKIRSTKLEDSAMYFCASSEAGGSSYEQYFGPGTRLTVT.

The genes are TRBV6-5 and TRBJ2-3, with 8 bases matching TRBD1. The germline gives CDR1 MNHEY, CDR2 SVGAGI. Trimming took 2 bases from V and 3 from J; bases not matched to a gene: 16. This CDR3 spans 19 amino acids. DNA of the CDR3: TGTGCCAGCAGTTACAAGTCAGGGGGCGCGGGTGGTCGGACAGATACGCAGTATTTT. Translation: CASSYKSGGAGGRTDTQYF.

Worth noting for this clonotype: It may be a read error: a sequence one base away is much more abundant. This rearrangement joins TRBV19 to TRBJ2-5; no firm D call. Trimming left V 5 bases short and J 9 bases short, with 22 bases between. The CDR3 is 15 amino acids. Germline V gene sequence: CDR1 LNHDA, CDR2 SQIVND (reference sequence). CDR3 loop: CASSSNSGATGSQYF. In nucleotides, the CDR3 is TGTGCCAGTAGTTCAAATAGTGGTGCGACCGGGTCCCAGTACTTC.